This T cell receptor beta chain stems from a study of OX40 agonist ivuxolimab in advanced cancers. Study-level information: Ivuxolimab was delivered to patients intravenously every 2 weeks at doses spanning 0.01 to 10 mg/kg.

This clone was detected only a few times. What it binds is unknown. Libraries were prepared by immunoSEQ multiplex PCR; TCRdb keeps only in-frame clonotypes and omits some of them. The data show fewer than 100,000 clones, more than 75% seen once. The CDR3 has 15 residues. Germline V lookup: CDR1 SGHAT, CDR2 FQNNGV. Trimming at V came to 5 bases and at J to 8 bases, leaving 13 bases not matched to a gene. Study conclusions and caveats: Compared with CD4+, CD8+ T cells on average had more expanded clones. Some nonresponders additionally presented with little normalized T-cell clonal expansion.

This receptor was identified in an adult with an advanced solid tumor such as melanoma, head and neck, liver or kidney cancer. The chain employs TRBV11-2 and TRBJ2-3; TRBD2 matches 7 bases. The source was CD4+ or CD8+ T cells sorted from blood, collected in a trial of the OX40 agonist ivuxolimab. The CDR3 region has the DNA TGTGCCAGCAGCCAATCCGGGACTACGCAATCTACGCAGTATTTT. Its protein is CASSQSGTTQSTQYF.